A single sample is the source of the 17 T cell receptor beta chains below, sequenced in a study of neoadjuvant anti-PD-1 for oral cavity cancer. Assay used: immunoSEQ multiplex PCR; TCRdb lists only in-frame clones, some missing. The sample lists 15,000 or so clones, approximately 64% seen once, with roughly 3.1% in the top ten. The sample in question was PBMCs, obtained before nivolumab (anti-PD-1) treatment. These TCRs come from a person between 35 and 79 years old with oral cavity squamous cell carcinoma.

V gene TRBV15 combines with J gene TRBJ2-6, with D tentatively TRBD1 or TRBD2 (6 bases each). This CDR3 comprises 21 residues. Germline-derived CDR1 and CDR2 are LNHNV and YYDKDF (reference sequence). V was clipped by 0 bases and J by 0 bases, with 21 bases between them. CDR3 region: CATSRERGVTHPLSGANVLTF. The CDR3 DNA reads TGTGCCACCAGCAGAGAGAGGGGGGTTACCCACCCCCTCTCTGGGGCCAACGTCCTGACTTTC.

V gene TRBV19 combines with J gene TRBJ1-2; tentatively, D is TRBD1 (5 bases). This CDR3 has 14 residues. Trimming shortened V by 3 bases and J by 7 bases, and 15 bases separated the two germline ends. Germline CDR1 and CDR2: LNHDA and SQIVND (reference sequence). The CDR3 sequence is CASSIWKWGPGYTF. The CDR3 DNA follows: TGTGCCAGTAGTATTTGGAAGTGGGGACCTGGCTACACCTTC.

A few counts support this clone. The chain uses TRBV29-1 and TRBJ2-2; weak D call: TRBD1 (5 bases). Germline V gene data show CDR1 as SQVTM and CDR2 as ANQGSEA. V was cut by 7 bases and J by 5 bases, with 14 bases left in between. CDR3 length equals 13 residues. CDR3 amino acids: CSAGLQGTGELFF. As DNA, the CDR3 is TGCAGCGCCGGTCTTCAGGGAACCGGGGAGCTGTTTTTT.

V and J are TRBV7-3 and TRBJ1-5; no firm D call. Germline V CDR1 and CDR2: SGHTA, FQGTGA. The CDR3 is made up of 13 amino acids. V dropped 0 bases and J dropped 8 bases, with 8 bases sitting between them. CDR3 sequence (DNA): TGTGCCAGCAGCTTAACGACCGGTGAGCCCCAGCATTTT. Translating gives CASSLTTGEPQHF.

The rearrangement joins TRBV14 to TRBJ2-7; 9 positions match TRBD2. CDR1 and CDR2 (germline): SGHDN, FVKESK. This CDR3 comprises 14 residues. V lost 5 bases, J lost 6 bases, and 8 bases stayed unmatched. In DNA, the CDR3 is TGTGCCAGCAGCGTATCCGGGACTAGCTCCGAGCAGTACTTC. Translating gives CASSVSGTSSEQYF.

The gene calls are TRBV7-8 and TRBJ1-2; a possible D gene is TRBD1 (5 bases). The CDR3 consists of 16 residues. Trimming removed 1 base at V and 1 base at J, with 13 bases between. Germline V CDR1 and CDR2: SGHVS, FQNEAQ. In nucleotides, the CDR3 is TGTGCCAGCAGCTTAGGACTCGCCAGGGATAACTATGGCTACACCTTC. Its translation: CASSLGLARDNYGYTF.

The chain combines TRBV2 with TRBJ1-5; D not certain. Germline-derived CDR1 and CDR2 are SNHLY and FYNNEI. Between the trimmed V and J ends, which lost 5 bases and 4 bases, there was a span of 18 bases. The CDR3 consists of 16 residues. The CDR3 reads CASSLAAAGSNQPQHF. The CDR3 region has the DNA TGTGCCAGCAGTCTCGCGGCGGCAGGCTCAAATCAGCCCCAGCATTTT.

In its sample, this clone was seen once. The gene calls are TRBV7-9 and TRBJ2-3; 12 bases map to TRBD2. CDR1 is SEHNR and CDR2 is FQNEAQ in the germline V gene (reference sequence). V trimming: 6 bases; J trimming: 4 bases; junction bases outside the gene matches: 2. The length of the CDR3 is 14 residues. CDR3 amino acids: CASRLAGGPDTQYF. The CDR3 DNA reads TGTGCCAGCAGACTAGCGGGAGGCCCAGATACGCAGTATTTT.

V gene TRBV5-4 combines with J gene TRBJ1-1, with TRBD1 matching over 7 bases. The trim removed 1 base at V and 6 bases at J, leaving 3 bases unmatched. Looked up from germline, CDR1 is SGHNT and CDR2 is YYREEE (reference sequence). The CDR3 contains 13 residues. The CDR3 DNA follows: TGTGCCAGCAGCTTGCAGGGGGGATCTGAAGCTTTCTTT. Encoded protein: CASSLQGGSEAFF.

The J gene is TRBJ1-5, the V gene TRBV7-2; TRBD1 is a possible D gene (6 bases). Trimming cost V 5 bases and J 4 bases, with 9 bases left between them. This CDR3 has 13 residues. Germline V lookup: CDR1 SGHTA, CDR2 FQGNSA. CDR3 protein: CASSPGVNQPQHF. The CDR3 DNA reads TGTGCCAGCAGCCCAGGGGTTAATCAGCCCCAGCATTTT.

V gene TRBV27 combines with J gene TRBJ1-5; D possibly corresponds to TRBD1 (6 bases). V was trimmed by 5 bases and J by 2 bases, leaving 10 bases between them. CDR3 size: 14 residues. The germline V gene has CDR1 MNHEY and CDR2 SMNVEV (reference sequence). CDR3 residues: CASSIQGGNQPQHF. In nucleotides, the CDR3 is TGTGCCAGCAGTATACAGGGAGGCAATCAGCCCCAGCATTTT.

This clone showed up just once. CDR3 coding DNA: TGTGCCAGCAGTACGCCCGGAGATACGCAGTATTTT. It encodes CASSTPGDTQYF. The V and J genes are TRBV6-5 and TRBJ2-3, with D uncertain. This CDR3 comprises 12 residues. Trimming cost V 5 bases and J 5 bases, with 8 bases left between them. Germline CDR1 and CDR2: MNHEY and SVGAGI.

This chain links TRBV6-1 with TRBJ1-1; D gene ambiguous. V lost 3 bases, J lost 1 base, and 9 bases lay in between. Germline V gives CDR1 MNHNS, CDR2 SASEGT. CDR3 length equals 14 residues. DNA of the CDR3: TGTGCCAGCAGTGAGTGGGGTGGGAACACTGAAGCTTTCTTT. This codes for CASSEWGGNTEAFF.

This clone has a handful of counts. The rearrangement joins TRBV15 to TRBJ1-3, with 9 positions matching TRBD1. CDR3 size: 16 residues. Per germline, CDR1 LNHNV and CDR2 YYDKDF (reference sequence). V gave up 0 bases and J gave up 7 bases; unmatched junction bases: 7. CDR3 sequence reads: CATSREGTGMGNTIYF. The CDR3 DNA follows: TGTGCCACCAGCAGAGAGGGGACAGGGATGGGTAACACCATATATTTT.

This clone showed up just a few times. In DNA, the CDR3 is TGTGCCAGCAGCCCTGGGGACAGGGATTTGAATGAGCAGTTCTTC. Its translation is CASSPGDRDLNEQFF. The chain recombines TRBV28 with TRBJ2-1; 9 bases line up with TRBD1. CDR3 length: 15 residues. Germline V CDR1 and CDR2: MDHEN, SYDVKM. Losses at the gene ends were 6 bases for V and 7 bases for J; bases not matched to a gene: 10.

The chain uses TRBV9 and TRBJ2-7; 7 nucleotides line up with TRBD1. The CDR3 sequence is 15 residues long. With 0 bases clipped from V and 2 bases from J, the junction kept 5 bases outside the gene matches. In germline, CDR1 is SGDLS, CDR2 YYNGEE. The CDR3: CASSVAAGGPYEQYF. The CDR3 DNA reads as TGTGCCAGCAGCGTAGCGGCAGGGGGACCCTACGAGCAGTACTTC.

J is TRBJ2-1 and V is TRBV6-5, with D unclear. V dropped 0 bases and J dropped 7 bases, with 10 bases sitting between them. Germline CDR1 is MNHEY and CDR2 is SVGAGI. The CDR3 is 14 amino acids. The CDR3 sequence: CASSYSPGRNEQFF. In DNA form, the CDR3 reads TGTGCCAGCAGTTACTCCCCCGGTAGGAATGAGCAGTTCTTC.